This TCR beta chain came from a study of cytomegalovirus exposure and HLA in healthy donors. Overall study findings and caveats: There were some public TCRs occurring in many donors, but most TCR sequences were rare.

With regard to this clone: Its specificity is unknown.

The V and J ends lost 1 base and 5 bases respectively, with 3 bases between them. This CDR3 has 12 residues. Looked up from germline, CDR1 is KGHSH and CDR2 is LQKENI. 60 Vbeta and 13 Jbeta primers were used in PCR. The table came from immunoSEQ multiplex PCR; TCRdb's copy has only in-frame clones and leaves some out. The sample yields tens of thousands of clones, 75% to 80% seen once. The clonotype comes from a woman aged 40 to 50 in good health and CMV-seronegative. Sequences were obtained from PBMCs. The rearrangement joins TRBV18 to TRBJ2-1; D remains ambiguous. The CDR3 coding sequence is TGTGCCAGCTCACCACTCGACAATGAGCAGTTCTTC. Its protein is CASSPLDNEQFF.